The text below deals with one T cell receptor (beta chain). Antigen specificity is unknown. Library preparation (for TCRbeta) was performed with unique molecular identifiers. From the PCR reads, TCRdb called clonotypes with MiXCR, one entry per CDR3 protein. This sample has about 210,000 distinct CDR3 sequences, with approximately 15% found just once. The CDR3 consists of 18 residues. Germline CDR1 is MNHEY and CDR2 is SMNVEV (reference sequence). The V and J ends lost 0 bases and 2 bases, in that order; junction bases with no gene match: 9. This specimen belongs to a study of T-cell reconstitution after alpha-beta-depleted transplantation in children. Whole-study findings and limits: Surviving recipient T cells and intrathymic progenitors accounted for some patients' high TCRbeta diversity at day 60. The main origin of T-cell counts and diversity one year after transplant was newly produced T cells.

This clonotype originated in a male patient aged 2-10 years who had a stem cell transplant for acute lymphoblastic leukemia, so the T cells may come from the graft donor. This rearrangement joins TRBV27 to TRBJ2-7; TRBD2 agrees at 11 bases. Here the sequenced sample was PBMCs, mostly from graft donor cells, taken 360 days after TCRalphabeta/CD19-depleted stem cell transplant. The CDR3 loop is CASSLSSGTSGSPYEQYF. The CDR3 region has the DNA TGTGCCAGCAGTTTATCGTCCGGGACTAGCGGATCCCCCTACGAGCAGTACTTC.